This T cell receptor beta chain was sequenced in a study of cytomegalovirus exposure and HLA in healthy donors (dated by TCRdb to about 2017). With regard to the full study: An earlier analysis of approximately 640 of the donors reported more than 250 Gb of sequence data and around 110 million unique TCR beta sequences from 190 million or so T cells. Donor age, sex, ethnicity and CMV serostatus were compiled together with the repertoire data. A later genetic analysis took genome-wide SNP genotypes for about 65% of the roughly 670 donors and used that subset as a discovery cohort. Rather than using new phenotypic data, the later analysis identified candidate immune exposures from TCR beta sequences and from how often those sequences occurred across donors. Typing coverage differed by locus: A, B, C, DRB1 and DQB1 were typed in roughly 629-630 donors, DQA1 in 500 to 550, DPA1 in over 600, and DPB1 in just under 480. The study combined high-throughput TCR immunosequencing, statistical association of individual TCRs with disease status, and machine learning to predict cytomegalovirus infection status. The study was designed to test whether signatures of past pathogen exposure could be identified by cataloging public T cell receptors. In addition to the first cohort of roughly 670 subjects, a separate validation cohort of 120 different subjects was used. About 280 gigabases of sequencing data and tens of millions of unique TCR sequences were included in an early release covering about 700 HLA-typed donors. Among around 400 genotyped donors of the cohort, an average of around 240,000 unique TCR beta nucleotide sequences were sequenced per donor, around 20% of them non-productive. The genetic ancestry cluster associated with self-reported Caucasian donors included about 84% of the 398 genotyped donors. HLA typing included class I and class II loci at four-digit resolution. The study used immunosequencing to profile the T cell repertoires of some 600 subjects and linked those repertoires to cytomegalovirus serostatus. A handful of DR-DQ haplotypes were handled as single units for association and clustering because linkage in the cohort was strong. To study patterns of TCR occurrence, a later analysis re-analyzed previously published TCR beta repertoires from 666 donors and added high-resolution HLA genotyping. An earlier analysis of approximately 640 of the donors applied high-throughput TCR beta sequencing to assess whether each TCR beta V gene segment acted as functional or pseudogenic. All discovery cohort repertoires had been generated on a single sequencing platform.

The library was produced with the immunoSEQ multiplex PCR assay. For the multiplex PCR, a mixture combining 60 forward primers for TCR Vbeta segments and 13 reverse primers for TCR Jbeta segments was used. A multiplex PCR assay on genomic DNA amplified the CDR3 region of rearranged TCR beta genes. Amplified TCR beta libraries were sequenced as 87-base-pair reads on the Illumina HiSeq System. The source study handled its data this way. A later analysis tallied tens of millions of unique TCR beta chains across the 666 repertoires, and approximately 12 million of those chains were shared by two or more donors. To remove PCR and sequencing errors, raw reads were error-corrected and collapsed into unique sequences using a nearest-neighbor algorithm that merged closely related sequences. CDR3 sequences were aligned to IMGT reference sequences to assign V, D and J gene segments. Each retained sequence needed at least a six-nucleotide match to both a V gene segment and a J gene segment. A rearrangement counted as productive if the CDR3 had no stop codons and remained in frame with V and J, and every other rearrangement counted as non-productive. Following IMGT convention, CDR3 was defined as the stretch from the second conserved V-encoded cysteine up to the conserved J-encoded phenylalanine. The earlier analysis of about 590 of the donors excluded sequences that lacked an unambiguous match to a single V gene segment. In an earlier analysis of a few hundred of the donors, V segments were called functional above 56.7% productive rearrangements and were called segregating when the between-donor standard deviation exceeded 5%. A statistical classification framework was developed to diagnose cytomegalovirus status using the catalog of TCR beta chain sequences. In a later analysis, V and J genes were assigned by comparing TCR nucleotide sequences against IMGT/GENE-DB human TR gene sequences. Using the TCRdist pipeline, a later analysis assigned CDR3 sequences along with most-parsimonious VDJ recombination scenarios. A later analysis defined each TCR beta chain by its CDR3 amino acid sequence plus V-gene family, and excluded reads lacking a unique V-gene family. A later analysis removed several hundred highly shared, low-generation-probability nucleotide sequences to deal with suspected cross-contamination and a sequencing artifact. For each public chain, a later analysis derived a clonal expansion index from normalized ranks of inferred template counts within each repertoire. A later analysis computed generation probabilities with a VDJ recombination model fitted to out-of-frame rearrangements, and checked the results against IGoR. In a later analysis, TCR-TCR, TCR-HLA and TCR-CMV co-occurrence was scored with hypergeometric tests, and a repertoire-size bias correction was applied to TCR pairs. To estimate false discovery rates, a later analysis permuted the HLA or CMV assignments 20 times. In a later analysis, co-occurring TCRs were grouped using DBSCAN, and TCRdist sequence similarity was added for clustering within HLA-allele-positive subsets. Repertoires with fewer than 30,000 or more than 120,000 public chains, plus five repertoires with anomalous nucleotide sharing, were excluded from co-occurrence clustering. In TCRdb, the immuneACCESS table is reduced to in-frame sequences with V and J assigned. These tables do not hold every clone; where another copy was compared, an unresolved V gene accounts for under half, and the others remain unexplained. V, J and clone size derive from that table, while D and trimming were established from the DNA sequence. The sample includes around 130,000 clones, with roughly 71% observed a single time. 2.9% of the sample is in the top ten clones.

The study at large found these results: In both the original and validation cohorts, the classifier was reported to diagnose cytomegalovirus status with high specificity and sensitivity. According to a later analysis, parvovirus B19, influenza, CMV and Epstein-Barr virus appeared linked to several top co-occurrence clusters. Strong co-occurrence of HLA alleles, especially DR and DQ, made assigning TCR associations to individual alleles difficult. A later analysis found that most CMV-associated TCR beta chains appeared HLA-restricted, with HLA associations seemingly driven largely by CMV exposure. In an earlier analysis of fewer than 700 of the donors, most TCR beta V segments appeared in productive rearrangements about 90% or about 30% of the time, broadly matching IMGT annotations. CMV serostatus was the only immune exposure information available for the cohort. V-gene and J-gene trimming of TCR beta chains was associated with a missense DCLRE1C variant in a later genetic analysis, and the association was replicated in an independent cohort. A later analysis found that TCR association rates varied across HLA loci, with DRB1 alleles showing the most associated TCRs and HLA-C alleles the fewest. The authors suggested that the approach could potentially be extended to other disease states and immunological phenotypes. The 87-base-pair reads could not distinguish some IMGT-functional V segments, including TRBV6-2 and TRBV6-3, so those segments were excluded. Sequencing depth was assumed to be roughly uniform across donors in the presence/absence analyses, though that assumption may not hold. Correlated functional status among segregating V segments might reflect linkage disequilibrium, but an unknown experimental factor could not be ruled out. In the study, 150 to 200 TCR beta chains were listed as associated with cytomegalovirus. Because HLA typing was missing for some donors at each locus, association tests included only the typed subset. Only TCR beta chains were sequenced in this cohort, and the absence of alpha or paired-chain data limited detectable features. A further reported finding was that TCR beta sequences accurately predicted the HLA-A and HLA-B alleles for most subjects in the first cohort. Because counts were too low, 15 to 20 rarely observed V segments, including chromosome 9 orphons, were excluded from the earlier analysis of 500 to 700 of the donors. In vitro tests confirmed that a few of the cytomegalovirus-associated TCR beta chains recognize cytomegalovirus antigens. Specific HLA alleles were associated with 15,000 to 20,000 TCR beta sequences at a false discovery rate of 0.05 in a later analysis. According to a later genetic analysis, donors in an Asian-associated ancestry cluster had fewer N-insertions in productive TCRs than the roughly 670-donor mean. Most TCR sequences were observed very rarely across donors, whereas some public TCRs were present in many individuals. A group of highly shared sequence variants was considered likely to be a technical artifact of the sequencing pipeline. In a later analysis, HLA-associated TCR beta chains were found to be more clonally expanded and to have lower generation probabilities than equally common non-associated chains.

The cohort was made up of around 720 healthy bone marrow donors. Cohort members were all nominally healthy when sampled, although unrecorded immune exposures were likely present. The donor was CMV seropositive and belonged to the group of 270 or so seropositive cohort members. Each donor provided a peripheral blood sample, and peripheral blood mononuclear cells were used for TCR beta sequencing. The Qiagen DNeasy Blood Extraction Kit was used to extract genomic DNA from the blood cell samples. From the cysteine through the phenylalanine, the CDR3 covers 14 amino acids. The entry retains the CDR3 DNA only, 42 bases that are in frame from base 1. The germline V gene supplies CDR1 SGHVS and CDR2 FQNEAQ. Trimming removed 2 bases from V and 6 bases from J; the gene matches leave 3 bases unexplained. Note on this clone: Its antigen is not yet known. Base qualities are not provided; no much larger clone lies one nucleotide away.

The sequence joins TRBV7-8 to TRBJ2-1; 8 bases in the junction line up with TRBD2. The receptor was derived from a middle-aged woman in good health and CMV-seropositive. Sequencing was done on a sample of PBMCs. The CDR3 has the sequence CASSLSLAGNEQFF. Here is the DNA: TGTGCCAGCAGCTTAAGCCTAGCGGGCAATGAGCAGTTCTTC.